What follows is one T cell receptor beta chain and its context. Libraries were prepared by immunoSEQ multiplex PCR; TCRdb keeps only in-frame clonotypes and omits some of them. Of over 450,000 clones listed, 85% to 90% are singletons. Trimming removed 5 bases from V and 1 base from J; junction bases left unmatched: 4. Looked up from germline, CDR1 is MGHRA and CDR2 is YSYEKL. This CDR3 has 14 amino acids. The sample belongs to a study of blood T cell repertoires in COVID-19. Study context: Sites across the United States, Italy and Spain contributed samples from acute and convalescent COVID-19. Sample material is recorded as cDNA or gDNA derived from T cells, B-cell-depleted T cells, or PBMCs.

Enrollment of patients from Seattle took place during active infection, with longitudinal follow-up. Sequencing was performed on peripheral blood. The TCR comes from a woman in her forties or fifties with COVID-19, enrolled during active disease. V gene TRBV4-1 combines with J gene TRBJ1-1, with TRBD1 identical over 7 bases. The CDR3 coding sequence is TGCGCCAGCAGCTCCCGGACAGGGAACACTGAAGCTTTCTTT. Its translation is CASSSRTGNTEAFF.